This TCR beta chain comes out of a study of blood T cell repertoires in COVID-19. About the study: Sources were T cells, B-cell-depleted T cells, or PBMCs; the material itself was cDNA or gDNA.

Trimming shortened V by 3 bases and J by 0 bases, and 11 bases separated the two germline ends. Germline loops: CDR1 SGHVS, CDR2 FNYEAQ. This CDR3 contains 15 residues. Study processing details: Reference gene primer amplification gave nucleated cell count estimates. TCRdb's table, derived via immunoSEQ multiplex PCR, lists solely in-frame clones and lacks some. That table is the source of V, J and clone size, and D and trimming were worked out from the DNA. The sample comprises around 500,000 clones, roughly 90% of which are singletons, and less than 2% rests with the top ten. This clone has just a few counts.

This rearrangement joins TRBV7-6 to TRBJ1-1; maybe TRBD1 (6 bases). This sequence originates from a woman aged 40 to 55 who had recovered from COVID-19. Sequenced material: PBMCs or T cells enriched from blood (not recorded which). This CDR3 reads CASSFRTDLNTEAFF. CDR3 coding DNA: TGTGCCAGCAGCTTCCGGACAGACTTGAACACTGAAGCTTTCTTT.